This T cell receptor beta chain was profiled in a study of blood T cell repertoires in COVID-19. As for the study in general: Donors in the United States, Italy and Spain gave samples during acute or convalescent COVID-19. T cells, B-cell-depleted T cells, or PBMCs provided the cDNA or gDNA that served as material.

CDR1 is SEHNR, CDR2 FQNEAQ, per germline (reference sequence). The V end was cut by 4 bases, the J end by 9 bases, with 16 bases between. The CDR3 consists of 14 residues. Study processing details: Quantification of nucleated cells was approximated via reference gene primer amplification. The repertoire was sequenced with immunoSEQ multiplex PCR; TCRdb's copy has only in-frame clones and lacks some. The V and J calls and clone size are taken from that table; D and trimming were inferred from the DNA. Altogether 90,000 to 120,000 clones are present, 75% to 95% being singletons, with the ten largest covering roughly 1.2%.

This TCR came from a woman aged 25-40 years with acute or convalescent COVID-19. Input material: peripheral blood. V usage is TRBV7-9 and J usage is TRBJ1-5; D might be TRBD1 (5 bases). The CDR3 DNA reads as TGTGCCAGCAGCTCCTGGGCGGCAGGGTGGCCCCAGCATTTT. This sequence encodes CASSSWAAGWPQHF. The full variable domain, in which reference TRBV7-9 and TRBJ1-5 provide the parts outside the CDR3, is DTGVSQNPRHKITKRGQNVTFRCDPISEHNRLYWYRQTLGQGPEFLTYFQNEAQLEKSRLLSDRFSAERPKGSFSTLEIQRTEQGDSAMYLCASSSWAAGWPQHFGDGTRLSIL.